Shown below are 28 T cell receptor beta chains from a single sample sequenced in a study of neurological immune-mediated disorders. Each CDR3 protein is one row after TCRdb ran MiXCR on the 5' RACE reads. The sample records around 15,000 distinct CDR3 sequences, around 9% being singletons. The source material was CD8+ T cells from blood. The receptors stem from a man aged 50-60 years in good health.

This clonotype was detected many times. This chain links TRBV20-1 with TRBJ2-5; D gene unclear. The germline V and J ends were trimmed by 6 bases and 2 bases, with 25 bases remaining between them. Germline V gene sequence: CDR1 DFQATT, CDR2 SNEGSKA (reference sequence). The CDR3 consists of 17 residues. This chain's CDR3 is CSARRWRSDDRQETQYF. CDR3 DNA sequence: TGCAGTGCCCGCCGCTGGCGGTCCGACGATAGACAAGAGACCCAGTACTTC.

At least ten counts were recorded for this clonotype. V gene TRBV7-9 combines with J gene TRBJ2-2; D is uncertain. Germline loops: CDR1 SEHNR, CDR2 FQNEAQ (reference sequence). The V gene lost 3 bases and the J gene lost 5 bases, with 16 bases spanning the gap. CDR3 length: 16 residues. For the CDR3, the DNA is TGTGCCAGCAGCTTTGTTTCCAGCGCCTCGACCGGGGAGCTGTTTTTT. Amino acid sequence: CASSFVSSASTGELFF.

This clonotype was recorded many times. The rearrangement links TRBV24-1 to TRBJ2-1; D uncertain. The germline CDR1 and CDR2 sequences are KGHDR and SFDVKD. The CDR3 extends over 12 amino acids. Trimming removed 5 bases at V and 5 bases at J, with 6 bases between. The CDR3 sequence: CATSGGNNEQFF. The DNA of the CDR3 is TGTGCCACCAGTGGCGGAAACAATGAGCAGTTCTTC.

The gene calls are TRBV30 and TRBJ1-6, with D unclear. The CDR3 totals 14 residues. The germline gives CDR1 GTSNPN, CDR2 SVGIG (reference sequence). With 0 bases removed from V and 9 bases from J, the gap between germline ends came to 12 bases. The CDR3 region has the DNA TGTGCCTGGAGTGTACCAGTGAATGTTTCACCCCTCCACTTT. It translates to CAWSVPVNVSPLHF.

This clonotype showed up many times. V and J are TRBV4-3 and TRBJ2-1; D is undetermined. CDR3 length equals 15 residues. The germline gives CDR1 LGHNA, CDR2 YSLEER. V lost 1 base to trimming and J lost 4 bases, with 11 bases between them. The CDR3 DNA follows: TGCGCCAGCAGCCAAGGAGTAGCAGGATACAATGAGCAGTTCTTC. It specifies CASSQGVAGYNEQFF.

This clonotype was seen at least ten times. The chain uses TRBV20-1 and TRBJ2-7; maybe TRBD1 (5 bases). Germline values: CDR1 DFQATT, CDR2 SNEGSKA (reference sequence). CDR3 length: 14 amino acids. Trimming cost V 3 bases and J 4 bases, with 16 bases left between them. The chain's CDR3 is CSASVTETEYEQYF. For the CDR3, the DNA is TGCAGTGCTAGTGTTACCGAGACAGAGTACGAGCAGTACTTC.

This clonotype is deemed large. V gene TRBV5-1 combines with J gene TRBJ2-7; TRBD1 agrees at 7 bases. Germline loops: CDR1 SGHRS, CDR2 YFSETQ. CDR3 length: 16 amino acids. J lost 7 bases, V lost 4 bases, and 17 bases had no gene match. DNA for the CDR3: TGCGCCAGCAGCGACCCCGACCGACAGGGCCTAAGAGAGCAGTACTTC. Protein product: CASSDPDRQGLREQYF.

This clonotype was found many times. The chain employs TRBV4-3 and TRBJ2-1, with TRBD2 identical over 7 bases. In germline, CDR1 is LGHNA, CDR2 YSLEER. V lost 4 bases, J lost 0 bases, and 9 bases stayed unmatched. The CDR3 has 17 amino acids. CDR3 coding DNA: TGCGCCAGCAGCCCCGAGTTGGGAGGGATCTCCTACAATGAGCAGTTCTTC. Its protein product is CASSPELGGISYNEQFF.

This clonotype was seen ten or more times. The chain has TRBV9 and TRBJ2-7; D is ambiguous. The CDR3 covers 12 residues. Trimming removed 4 bases at V and 3 bases at J, with 8 bases between. Looked up from germline, CDR1 is SGDLS and CDR2 is YYNGEE. CDR3 nucleotides: TGTGCCAGCAGCTCCGACGGCTACGAGCAGTACTTC. It is translated as CASSSDGYEQYF.

This clonotype was recorded at least ten times. V and J are TRBV20-1 and TRBJ2-7; 15 nucleotides match TRBD2. With V trimmed by 0 bases and J by 4 bases, 1 base remained unmatched. CDR3 length: 15 amino acids. Germline V gives CDR1 DFQATT, CDR2 SNEGSKA (reference sequence). CDR3 sequence: CSARDGTSGRYEQYF. The CDR3 coding sequence is TGCAGTGCTAGAGACGGGACTAGCGGGAGGTACGAGCAGTACTTC.

The rearrangement joins TRBV3-1 to TRBJ2-1; the D gene is possibly TRBD2 (7 bases). CDR1 and CDR2 (germline): LGHDT, YNNKEL (reference sequence). Trimming took off 1 base at V and 6 bases at J, with 13 bases between the two ends. The CDR3 consists of 15 residues. For the CDR3, the DNA is TGTGCCAGCAGCCAAGTTATGGGGGGGCCCAATGAGCAGTTCTTC. Translated, it gives CASSQVMGGPNEQFF.

This clonotype was picked up many times. V is TRBV20-1 and J is TRBJ2-7, with D unclear. CDR1 and CDR2 (germline): DFQATT, SNEGSKA (reference sequence). With 6 bases removed from V and 2 bases from J, the gap between germline ends came to 11 bases. The CDR3 has 12 amino acids. In DNA, the CDR3 is TGCAGTGCAGACCCTTACCCCTACGAGCAGTACTTC. It translates to CSADPYPYEQYF.

This clonotype was recorded many times. The gene calls are TRBV19 and TRBJ2-7; the match to TRBD2 covers 10 bases. CDR1 is LNHDA, CDR2 SQIVND, per germline (reference sequence). After removal of 6 bases from V and 8 bases from J, the junction contained 10 bases not matched to a gene. The CDR3 runs 14 residues. The CDR3 nucleotides are TGTGCCAGTAGCCCGACTAGCGGGTCTTTAAAGCAGTACTTC. It is translated as CASSPTSGSLKQYF.

The sample holds many counts of this clonotype. The chain employs TRBV16 and TRBJ2-2, with 8 bases fitting TRBD1. CDR3 size: 16 residues. Germline CDR1 KGHSY, CDR2 FQNENV. V shed 5 bases, J shed 3 bases, and the junction held 8 bases outside the gene matches. CDR3 residues: CASSDVDRVDTGELFF. The CDR3 nucleotides are TGTGCCAGCAGCGACGTGGACAGGGTAGACACCGGGGAGCTGTTTTTT.

This clonotype was recorded at least ten times. This chain links TRBV20-1 with TRBJ1-1; the D gene is possibly TRBD1 (6 bases). The CDR3 has 13 amino acids. The germline gives CDR1 DFQATT, CDR2 SNEGSKA (reference sequence). V was clipped by 6 bases and J by 0 bases, with 11 bases between them. The CDR3 protein is CSAEDRLNTEAFF. The CDR3 nucleotides read TGCAGTGCAGAAGACAGGCTGAACACTGAAGCTTTCTTT.

Only one count was recorded for this clonotype. CDR3 amino acids: CASSYISQLNEQFF. CDR3 sequence (DNA): TGTGCCAGCAGTTACATTTCCCAGCTGAATGAGCAGTTCTTC. J is TRBJ2-1 and V is TRBV6-6; D uncertain. V was trimmed by 2 bases and J by 7 bases, leaving 12 bases between them. Germline V gene lookup returns CDR1 MNHNY and CDR2 SVGAGI (reference sequence). This CDR3 has 14 amino acids.

This clonotype appeared a few times. The chain carries TRBV28 and TRBJ2-1, with 7 bases fitting TRBD2. Germline V gives CDR1 MDHEN, CDR2 SYDVKM. The CDR3 loop spans 15 amino acids. V trimming: 2 bases; J trimming: 6 bases; junction bases outside the gene matches: 7. The CDR3 sequence: CASSLTKGGGNEQFF. CDR3 sequence (DNA): TGTGCCAGCAGTTTAACCAAAGGCGGGGGCAATGAGCAGTTCTTC.

This clonotype was found many times. V is TRBV6-5 and J is TRBJ2-6, with D tentatively TRBD1 (5 bases). Trimming took off 0 bases at V and 3 bases at J, with 6 bases between the two ends. CDR1 is MNHEY, CDR2 SVGAGI, per germline. The CDR3 is 15 residues long. Here the CDR3 DNA reads TGTGCCAGCAGTTACTCAGGGGATGGGGCCAACGTCCTGACTTTC. This encodes CASSYSGDGANVLTF.

This clonotype was seen at least ten times. V is TRBV4-1 and J is TRBJ2-5, with D perhaps matching TRBD1 or TRBD2 (5 bases each). The V and J ends lost 4 bases and 5 bases respectively, with 14 bases between them. This CDR3 has 14 amino acids. Germline V gives CDR1 MGHRA, CDR2 YSYEKL. The CDR3 nucleotides read TGCGCCAGCAGCCCTCCCGGGGCGGTGGAGACCCAGTACTTC. This translates into CASSPPGAVETQYF.

The chain employs TRBV5-1 and TRBJ2-7; weak D call: TRBD1 (5 bases). Trimming removed 1 base from V and 9 bases from J, with 17 bases in between. Per germline, CDR1 SGHRS and CDR2 YFSETQ. The CDR3 contains 14 residues. DNA for the CDR3: TGCGCCAGCAGCTTGTCGCAGGGCAGTTCGGGGCAGTACTTC. Protein sequence: CASSLSQGSSGQYF. Together with reference TRBV5-1 and TRBJ2-7, the CDR3 gives the full variable domain: KAGVTQTPRYLIKTRGQQVTLSCSPISGHRSVSWYQQTPGQGLQFLFEYFSETQRNKGNFPGRFSGRQFSNSRSEMNVSTLELGDSALYLCASSLSQGSSGQYFGPGTRLTVT.

This clonotype was detected many times. The chain has TRBV29-1 and TRBJ2-3; D possibly matches TRBD1 or TRBD2 (5 bases each). This CDR3 spans 13 amino acids. Per the germline V gene, CDR1 is SQVTM and CDR2 is ANQGSEA. The germline V and J ends were trimmed by 3 bases and 2 bases, with 9 bases remaining between them. This CDR3 reads CSVEGPYTDTQYF. As DNA, the CDR3 is TGCAGCGTTGAGGGACCATACACAGATACGCAGTATTTT.

This clonotype was counted many times. This chain connects TRBV28 to TRBJ2-7, with D tentatively TRBD2 (6 bases). The CDR3 has 12 residues. Germline loops: CDR1 MDHEN, CDR2 SYDVKM. Between the trimmed V and J ends, which lost 11 bases and 7 bases, there was a span of 18 bases. This chain's CDR3 is CAAAPGRREQYF. The CDR3 DNA reads TGTGCCGCAGCCCCAGGGAGGCGAGAGCAGTACTTC.

This clonotype was recorded at least ten times. Here the CDR3 DNA reads TGTGCCAGCAGCCAGAGCCCGGTCGGCTCCTACAATGAGCAGTTCTTC. Translating gives CASSQSPVGSYNEQFF. This chain connects TRBV4-2 to TRBJ2-1, with D unresolved. This CDR3 spans 16 amino acids. Germline-derived CDR1 and CDR2 are LGHNA and YNFKEQ. With 3 bases removed from V and 0 bases from J, the gap between germline ends came to 12 bases.

This clonotype was recorded many times. The chain carries TRBV4-1 and TRBJ2-7; TRBD1 agrees at 7 bases. The germline gives CDR1 MGHRA, CDR2 YSYEKL. This CDR3 is built from 13 residues. The trim removed 2 bases at V and 3 bases at J, leaving 1 base unmatched. CDR3 protein: CASSQRDSYEQYF. CDR3 DNA sequence: TGCGCCAGCAGCCAAAGGGACAGCTACGAGCAGTACTTC.

This clonotype was detected ten times or more. The chain is built from TRBV29-1 and TRBJ2-7, with 7 bases fitting TRBD1. This CDR3 has 13 amino acids. CDR1 SQVTM and CDR2 ANQGSEA come from the germline V gene. V was pared by 6 bases and J by 3 bases, with 8 bases of the junction left unmatched. The CDR3 region has the DNA TGCAGCGTAGGGTCGGCAGGGGGCTACGAGCAGTACTTC. It specifies CSVGSAGGYEQYF.

This clonotype was observed many times. The V gene is TRBV28, the J gene TRBJ2-3, with 7 nucleotides matching TRBD1. CDR3 length equals 16 residues. The germline CDR1 and CDR2 sequences are MDHEN and SYDVKM. V dropped 5 bases and J dropped 2; count of bases not matched to a gene: 10. The CDR3 DNA reads TGTGCCAGCAGTCAACGACAGGGCCGTCCCACAGATACGCAGTATTTT. Its protein product is CASSQRQGRPTDTQYF.

This clonotype was seen at least ten times. The chain links TRBV7-6 to TRBJ2-1; 9 bases agree with TRBD2. CDR3 length: 15 residues. The germline gives CDR1 SGHVS, CDR2 FNYEAQ. V was clipped by 4 bases and J by 6 bases; unmatched bases: 7. The CDR3 loop reads CASSSGGRALNEQFF. CDR3 in DNA: TGTGCCAGCAGCTCCGGCGGGAGGGCCCTCAATGAGCAGTTCTTC.

This clonotype has ten or more counts. The CDR3 is CASSLIGSSYNEQFF. The CDR3 region has the DNA TGTGCCAGCAGCTTGATCGGGAGCTCCTACAATGAGCAGTTCTTC. The chain joins TRBV5-5 to TRBJ2-1; D perhaps matches TRBD2 (6 bases). V was trimmed by 1 base and J by 0 bases, leaving 8 bases between them. Germline assignment: CDR1 SGHKS and CDR2 YYEKEE (reference sequence). This CDR3 region has 15 residues.